Listed below are T cell receptor beta chains from one sample, sequenced in a study of T cell responses to AZD1222 COVID-19 vaccine. Produced via immunoSEQ multiplex PCR; TCRdb's table is partial and in-frame only. The sample yields 110,000 or so clones, about 87% seen once. This specimen was peripheral blood, taken 28 days after the second AZD1222 dose. All receptors come from an adult who received the AZD1222 COVID-19 vaccine. Both conserved end residues are part of each CDR3. The D gene is left open where the match is weak.

V: TRBV5-4; J: TRBJ1-2; D: TRBD1; CDR3: CASSEDRGSPNYGYTF; DNA: TGTGCCAGCAGCGAAGACAGGGGTTCGCCAAACTATGGCTACACCTTC
V: TRBV19; J: TRBJ2-1; D: TRBD2; CDR3: CASKRVAGGSNEQFF; DNA: TGTGCCAGTAAACGAGTAGCGGGGGGTAGCAATGAGCAGTTCTTC
V: TRBV19; J: TRBJ1-6; D: TRBD1; CDR3: CASRGTGGRAHSPLHF; DNA: TGTGCCAGTAGGGGGACAGGGGGCCGGGCCCATTCACCCCTCCACTTT
V: TRBV4-3; J: TRBJ1-2; D: NA; CDR3: CASSQGSPGYYGYTF; DNA: TGCGCCAGCAGCCAAGGGTCTCCGGGATACTATGGCTACACCTTC
V: TRBV18; J: TRBJ2-7; D: TRBD1; CDR3: CASRGQGYEQYF; DNA: TGTGCCAGCCGAGGACAGGGCTACGAGCAGTACTTC
V: TRBV28; J: TRBJ1-2; D: TRBD1; CDR3: CASLSGGKNYGYTF; DNA: TGTGCCAGCCTGTCAGGGGGCAAGAACTATGGCTACACCTTC
V: TRBV27; J: TRBJ1-5; D: NA; CDR3: CASRRGSNQPQHF; DNA: TGTGCCAGCAGGCGGGGGAGCAATCAGCCCCAGCATTTT
V: TRBV12-3/TRBV12-4; J: TRBJ2-1; D: NA; CDR3: CASRVPGLNEQFF; DNA: TGTGCCAGCAGGGTGCCGGGACTTAATGAGCAGTTCTTC
V: TRBV18; J: TRBJ2-3; D: NA; CDR3: CASSPRGASTDTQYF; DNA: TGTGCCAGCTCACCACGGGGGGCTAGCACAGATACGCAGTATTTT
V: TRBV4-3; J: TRBJ2-2; D: TRBD2; CDR3: CASSQQEGLADSTGELFF; DNA: TGCGCCAGCAGCCAGCAGGAGGGACTAGCGGATTCTACCGGGGAGCTGTTTTTT
V: TRBV5-1; J: TRBJ2-2; D: TRBD1; CDR3: CASSLATGTGTGELFF; DNA: TGCGCCAGCAGCTTGGCAACCGGGACAGGCACCGGGGAGCTGTTTTTT
V: TRBV28; J: TRBJ1-1; D: TRBD1; CDR3: CASSSPTGGDTEAFF; DNA: TGTGCCAGCAGTTCCCCAACAGGGGGTGACACTGAAGCTTTCTTT